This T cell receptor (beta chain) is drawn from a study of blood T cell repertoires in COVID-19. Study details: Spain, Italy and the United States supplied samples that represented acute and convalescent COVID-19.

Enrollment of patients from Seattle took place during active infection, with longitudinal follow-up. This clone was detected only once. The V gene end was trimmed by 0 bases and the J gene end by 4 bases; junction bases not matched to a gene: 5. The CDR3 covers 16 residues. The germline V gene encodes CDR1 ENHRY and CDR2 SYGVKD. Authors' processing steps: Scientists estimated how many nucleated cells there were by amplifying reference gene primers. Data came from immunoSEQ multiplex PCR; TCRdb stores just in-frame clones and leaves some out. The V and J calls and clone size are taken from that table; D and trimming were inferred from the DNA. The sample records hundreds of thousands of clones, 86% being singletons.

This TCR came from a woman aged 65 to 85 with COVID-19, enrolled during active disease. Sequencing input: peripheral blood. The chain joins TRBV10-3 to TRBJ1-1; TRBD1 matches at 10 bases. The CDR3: CAISESGTGVFTEAFF. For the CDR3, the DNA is TGTGCCATCAGTGAGTCAGGGACAGGGGTGTTCACTGAAGCTTTCTTT.